This is a list of T cell receptor beta chains from one sample in a study of shared clonotypes between healthy human individuals. Sequencing was performed with immunoSEQ multiplex PCR; in TCRdb, only in-frame clones are kept and a portion is missing. The table lists under 650,000 clones, about 96% of them singletons. The sequenced sample consisted of naive CD4+ T cells sorted from blood. The receptor set was obtained from a woman aged 30 to 39 in good health. CDR3s include the opening cysteine and the closing phenylalanine or tryptophan. A D gene is named only where the DNA matches it firmly. Some rows have no size entry. The others give once, few or many, or a class for an expanded clone.

clone_size j_call d_call v_call cdr3_nt cdr3_aa
once TRBJ2-6 NA TRBV6-5 TGTGCCAGCAGTTACGCAGGGTCCGGGGCCAACGTCCTGACTTTC CASSYAGSGANVLTF
NA TRBJ1-1 NA TRBV11-2 TGTGCCAGCAGCTTAAGAACTGTGGCTGAAGCTTTCTTT CASSLRTVAEAFF
NA TRBJ2-7 TRBD2 TRBV25-1 TGTGCCAGCAGTTCGGGAGGGGCGCAGTACTTC CASSSGGAQYF
NA TRBJ1-2 TRBD1 TRBV28 TGTGCCAGCAGCATCGGGACAGGCTATGGCTACACCTTC CASSIGTGYGYTF
NA TRBJ2-2 NA TRBV19 TGTGCCAGTAGTACTCGGGCCAGGTCCGGGGAGCTGTTTTTT CASSTRARSGELFF
NA TRBJ1-6 NA TRBV30 TGTGCCTGGAGTAGGGGCGGTTCACCCCTCCACTTT CAWSRGGSPLHF
once TRBJ1-4 NA TRBV2 TGTGCCAGCATATGGGGCATTCAGGGCAATGAAAAACTGTTTTTT CASIWGIQGNEKLFF
NA TRBJ2-7 TRBD1 TRBV5-1 TGCGCCAGCAGCGAGGGACAGCCCCTCTACGAGCAGTACTTC CASSEGQPLYEQYF
NA TRBJ2-1 TRBD2 TRBV13 TGTGCCAGCAGCGGCGGACTAGCGGGGTCCTACAATGAGCAGTTCTTC CASSGGLAGSYNEQFF
NA TRBJ2-1 NA TRBV18 TGTGCCAGCTCACGTGGGAGTGATGGCAATGAGCAGTTCTTC CASSRGSDGNEQFF